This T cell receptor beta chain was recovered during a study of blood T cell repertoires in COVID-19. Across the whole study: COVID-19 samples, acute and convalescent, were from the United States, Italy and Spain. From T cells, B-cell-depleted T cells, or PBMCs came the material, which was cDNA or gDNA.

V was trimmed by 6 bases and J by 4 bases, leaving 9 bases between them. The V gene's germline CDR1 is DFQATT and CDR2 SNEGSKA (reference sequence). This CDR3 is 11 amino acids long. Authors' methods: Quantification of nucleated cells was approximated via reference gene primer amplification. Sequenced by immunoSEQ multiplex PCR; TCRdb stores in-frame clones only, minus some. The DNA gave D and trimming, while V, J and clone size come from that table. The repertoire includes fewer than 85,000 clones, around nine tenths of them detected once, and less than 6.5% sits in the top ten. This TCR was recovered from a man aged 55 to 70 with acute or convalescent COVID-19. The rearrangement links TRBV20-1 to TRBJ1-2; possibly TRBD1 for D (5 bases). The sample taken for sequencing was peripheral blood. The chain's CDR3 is CSAEQVYGYTF. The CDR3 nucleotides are TGCAGTGCAGAACAGGTCTATGGCTACACCTTC.